This entry concerns a single T cell receptor beta chain. Its target is unknown. Its ends do not fully match the called genes, so a read error is possible. The data belong to a study of cytomegalovirus exposure and HLA in healthy donors. Notes on the study in general: Clonal expansion was found to be greater in HLA-associated TCR beta chains than in equally common others in a later analysis. In an earlier analysis, most TCR beta V segments were productive about 87% or about 30% of the time. Being indistinguishable, some V segments were excluded, TRBV6-2 and TRBV6-3 among them. Several of the most significant clusters appeared linked to common viral pathogens, based on a later analysis.

The CDR3 extends over 13 amino acids. Per germline, CDR1 MNHEY and CDR2 SMNVEV (reference sequence). The PCR had 60 Vbeta and 13 Jbeta primers. Using immunoSEQ multiplex PCR, the repertoire was profiled, and TCRdb retains in-frame clones only, with some absent. There are 180,000 or so clones in the sample; around 80% occur only once, and 3.7% lies in the top ten. Sequencing used PBMCs. The source of this sequence is a woman aged 60-75 years in good health and CMV-seropositive. The J gene is TRBJ2-6, the V gene TRBV27, with a tentative D call TRBD1 (5 bases). CDR3 sequence (DNA): TGTGCCAGCAGTTTATCTGGGGCCAACGGCCTGACTTTC. Its protein product is CASSLSGANGLTF.